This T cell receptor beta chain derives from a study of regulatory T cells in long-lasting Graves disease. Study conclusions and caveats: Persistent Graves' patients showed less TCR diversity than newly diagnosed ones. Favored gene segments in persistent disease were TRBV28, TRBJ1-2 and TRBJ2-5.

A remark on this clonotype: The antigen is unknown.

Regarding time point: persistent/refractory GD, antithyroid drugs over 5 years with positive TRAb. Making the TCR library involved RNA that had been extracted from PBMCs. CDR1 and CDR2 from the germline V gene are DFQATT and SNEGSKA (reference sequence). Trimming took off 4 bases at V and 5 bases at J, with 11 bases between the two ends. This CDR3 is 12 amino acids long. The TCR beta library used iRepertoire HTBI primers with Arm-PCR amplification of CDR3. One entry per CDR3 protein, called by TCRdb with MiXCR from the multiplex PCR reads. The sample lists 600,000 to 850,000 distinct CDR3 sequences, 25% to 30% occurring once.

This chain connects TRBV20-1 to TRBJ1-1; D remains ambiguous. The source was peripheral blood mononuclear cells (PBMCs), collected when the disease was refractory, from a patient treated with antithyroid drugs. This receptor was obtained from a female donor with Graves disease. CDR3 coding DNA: TGCAGTGCTACCAGGCCAGGAACTGAAGCTTTCTTT. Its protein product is CSATRPGTEAFF.